A single sample gave rise to the 15 T cell receptor beta chains below, sequenced in a study of T cells in localized non-small cell lung cancer. The repertoire was sequenced with immunoSEQ multiplex PCR; TCRdb's copy has only in-frame clones and lacks some. This sample yields tens of thousands of clones, of which approximately 83% are seen a single time; 6% to 8% belongs to the top ten. Sequences were derived from PBMCs, sampled before any cancer treatment. The receptor source for this set is a man aged 40 to 70 with stage II lung adenocarcinoma.

J is TRBJ2-1 and V is TRBV11-3; possibly TRBD1 for D (7 bases). Trimming shortened V by 1 base and J by 3 bases, and 10 bases separated the two germline ends. The germline V gene encodes CDR1 SGHNT and CDR2 YENEEA. This CDR3 has 15 residues. The CDR3 loop reads CASSLGQGGYNEQFF. The DNA for the CDR3 is TGTGCCAGCAGCTTAGGGCAGGGGGGCTACAATGAGCAGTTCTTC.

The chain employs TRBV7-2 and TRBJ2-7; 10 bases map to TRBD2. This CDR3 is built from 14 residues. J was trimmed by 2 bases and V by 4 bases; bases with no gene match: 2. Germline V gene data show CDR1 as SGHTA and CDR2 as FQGNSA. The chain's CDR3 is CASSSLAGAYEQYF. CDR3 bases: TGTGCCAGCAGCTCCCTAGCGGGGGCCTACGAGCAGTACTTC.

V usage is TRBV7-8 and J usage is TRBJ1-5; 7 bases are shared with TRBD1. Germline V gives CDR1 SGHVS, CDR2 FQNEAQ. V lost 1 base to trimming and J lost 4 bases; unmatched junction nucleotides: 10. The CDR3 runs 17 residues. CDR3 loop: CASSLDLQGRGNQPQHF. CDR3 coding DNA: TGTGCCAGCAGCTTAGACTTACAGGGGAGAGGTAATCAGCCCCAGCATTTT.

The chain's CDR3 is CASSVLGSGELFF. Here the CDR3 DNA reads TGTGCCAGCAGTGTATTAGGGTCCGGGGAGCTGTTTTTT. The chain uses TRBV2 and TRBJ2-2, with D hard to call. Germline-derived CDR1 and CDR2 are SNHLY and FYNNEI. The CDR3 length is 13 residues. Trimming pared 4 bases from V and 6 bases from J, leaving 9 bases between.

V gene TRBV14 combines with J gene TRBJ2-3; the match to TRBD1 covers 8 bases. The CDR3 contains 15 residues. Germline CDR1 is SGHDN and CDR2 is FVKESK. With V trimmed by 0 bases and J by 6 bases, 5 bases remained unmatched. CDR3 protein: CASSQEAGGFDTQYF. DNA for the CDR3: TGTGCCAGCAGCCAAGAGGCAGGGGGCTTTGATACGCAGTATTTT. Complete variable domain (other parts from reference TRBV14 and TRBJ2-3): EAGVTQFPSHSVIEKGQTVTLRCDPISGHDNLYWYRRVMGKEIKFLLHFVKESKQDESGMPNNRFLAERTGGTYSTLKVQPAELEDSGVYFCASSQEAGGFDTQYFGPGTRLTVL.

The chain is built from TRBV30 and TRBJ2-5, with 8 bases that match TRBD1. The J segment lost 0 bases and the V segment lost 3 bases, leaving 6 bases of the junction unmatched. Germline-derived CDR1 and CDR2 are GTSNPN and SVGIG (reference sequence). The CDR3 runs to 15 residues. In DNA, the CDR3 is TGTGCCTGGAGGGTGGACAGGGCCTACCAAGAGACCCAGTACTTC. Its translation is CAWRVDRAYQETQYF.

V and J are TRBV7-2 and TRBJ2-7; 9 nucleotides agree with TRBD1. This CDR3 spans 14 amino acids. The V and J ends lost 2 bases and 6 bases, in that order; junction bases with no gene match: 5. Germline-derived CDR1 and CDR2 are SGHTA and FQGNSA. The CDR3 DNA reads TGTGCCAGCAGCTTATATTGGGACAGGGTCGAGCAGTACTTC. This translates into CASSLYWDRVEQYF. The full variable domain, in which reference TRBV7-2 and TRBJ2-7 provide the parts outside the CDR3, is GAGVSQSPSNKVTEKGKDVELRCDPISGHTALYWYRQSLGQGLEFLIYFQGNSAPDKSGLPSDRFSAERTGGSVSTLTIQRTQQEDSAVYLCASSLYWDRVEQYFGPGTRLTVT.

The V gene is TRBV2, the J gene TRBJ1-5, with a tentative D call TRBD1 (6 bases). The CDR3 runs 14 residues. V shed 4 bases and J shed 1 base, with 8 bases lying between them. CDR1 is SNHLY, CDR2 FYNNEI, per germline. CDR3 protein: CASSAQGSNQPQHF. Written as DNA, the CDR3 is TGTGCCAGCAGTGCACAGGGAAGCAATCAGCCCCAGCATTTT.

The chain's CDR3 is CASSPGPTPGEGYTF. CDR3 coding DNA: TGCGCCAGCAGCCCGGGACCGACTCCGGGGGAAGGCTACACCTTC. The chain employs TRBV5-1 and TRBJ1-2; D is perhaps TRBD1 (5 bases). Between the trimmed V and J ends, which lost 4 bases and 8 bases, there was a span of 21 bases. The CDR3 has 15 residues. Germline CDR1 reads SGHRS; CDR2 reads YFSETQ. Variable domain in full (rest from reference TRBV5-1 and TRBJ1-2): KAGVTQTPRYLIKTRGQQVTLSCSPISGHRSVSWYQQTPGQGLQFLFEYFSETQRNKGNFPGRFSGRQFSNSRSEMNVSTLELGDSALYLCASSPGPTPGEGYTFGSGTRLTVV.

The J gene is TRBJ2-7, the V gene TRBV27, with 11 bases identical to TRBD2. V shed 2 bases, J shed 2 bases, and the junction held 8 bases outside the gene matches. The CDR3 loop spans 17 amino acids. CDR1 is MNHEY, CDR2 SMNVEV, per germline (reference sequence). Here the CDR3 DNA reads TGTGCCAGCAGTTTAGAGCGCGGACTAGCGGGCACCTACGAGCAGTACTTC. This sequence encodes CASSLERGLAGTYEQYF.

The rearrangement links TRBV6-5 to TRBJ2-1, with D possibly being TRBD1 (5 bases). The CDR3 covers 14 residues. With 4 bases removed from V and 1 base from J, the gap between germline ends came to 8 bases. Germline V gene lookup returns CDR1 MNHEY and CDR2 SVGAGI. CDR3 protein: CASSSRVSYNEQFF. CDR3 DNA: TGTGCCAGCAGTTCCAGGGTTTCCTACAATGAGCAGTTCTTC.

The chain uses TRBV2 and TRBJ1-3; 9 nucleotides align to TRBD1. Germline assignment: CDR1 SNHLY and CDR2 FYNNEI. The CDR3 length is 16 residues. Trimming took 5 bases from V and 2 from J; bases not matched to a gene: 7. The CDR3 loop is CASSINRGLAGNTIYF. The CDR3 bases are TGTGCCAGCAGTATAAACAGGGGGCTCGCTGGAAACACCATATATTTT.

This clone was detected a few times. CDR3 protein: CASSLNLDTQYF. In DNA form, the CDR3 reads TGTGCCAGCAGCTTAAATTTGGATACGCAGTATTTT. The gene calls are TRBV7-9 and TRBJ2-3; D gene uncertain. This CDR3 is 12 amino acids long. Deletions cut 2 bases from V and 6 bases from J, with 6 bases between. Germline V gene sequence: CDR1 SEHNR, CDR2 FQNEAQ (reference sequence).

The CDR3 coding sequence is TGTGCCAGCAGCAAGATAAACCAAGAGACCCAGTACTTC. Encoded protein: CASSKINQETQYF. The V gene is TRBV28, the J gene TRBJ2-5, with D unclear. The germline V gene has CDR1 MDHEN and CDR2 SYDVKM. The CDR3 contains 13 residues. Trimming removed 6 bases from V and 0 bases from J, with 8 bases in between.

This chain joins TRBV15 and TRBJ2-2, with D perhaps TRBD1 or TRBD2 (6 bases each). Trimming pared 1 base from V and 5 bases from J, leaving 14 bases between. The V gene's germline CDR1 is LNHNV and CDR2 YYDKDF (reference sequence). There are 16 residues in the CDR3. Here the CDR3 DNA reads TGTGCCACCAGCAGAGGGAATGGGGGGCGAACCGGGGAGCTGTTTTTT. As protein: CATSRGNGGRTGELFF.